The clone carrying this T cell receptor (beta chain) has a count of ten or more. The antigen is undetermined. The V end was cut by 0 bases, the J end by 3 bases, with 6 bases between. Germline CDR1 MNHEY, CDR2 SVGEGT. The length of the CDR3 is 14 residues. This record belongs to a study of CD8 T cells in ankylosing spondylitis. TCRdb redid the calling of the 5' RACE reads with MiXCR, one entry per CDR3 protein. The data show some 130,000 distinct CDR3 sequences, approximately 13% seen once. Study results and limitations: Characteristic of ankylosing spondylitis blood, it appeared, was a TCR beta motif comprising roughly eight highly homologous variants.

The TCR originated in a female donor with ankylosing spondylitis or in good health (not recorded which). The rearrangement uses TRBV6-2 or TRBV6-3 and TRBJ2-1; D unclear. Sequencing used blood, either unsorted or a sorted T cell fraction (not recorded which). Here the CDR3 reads CASSYSLSYNEQFF. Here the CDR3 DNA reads TGTGCCAGCAGTTACTCGCTCAGCTACAATGAGCAGTTCTTC.